The 32 T cell receptor beta chains reported below all come from one sample, sequenced in a study of PD-1 blockade in classical Hodgkin lymphoma. Profiled with immunoSEQ multiplex PCR; TCRdb holds only in-frame clones, not every one. Here the sample spans around 20,000 clones, 80% being singletons. Brentuximab vedotin exposure varied among the patients, all of whom had relapsed after autologous stem cell transplantation. Sequencing was performed on peripheral blood mononuclear cells (PBMCs), taken before the second cycle of nivolumab. These receptors all stem from a human donor with classical Hodgkin lymphoma.

The chain employs TRBV5-1 and TRBJ2-7; TRBD1 matches 11 bases. Germline V gene sequence: CDR1 SGHRS, CDR2 YFSETQ. V trimming: 1 base; J trimming: 3 bases; junction bases outside the gene matches: 3. CDR3 length: 15 amino acids. The CDR3 is CASSLHGTGGYEQYF. The CDR3 nucleotides are TGCGCCAGCAGCTTGCACGGGACAGGGGGCTACGAGCAGTACTTC.

This clone was detected once. The J gene is TRBJ2-5, the V gene TRBV7-6, with 7 nucleotides matching TRBD2. The germline CDR1 and CDR2 sequences are SGHVS and FNYEAQ. This CDR3 spans 13 amino acids. J was trimmed by 3 bases and V by 3 bases; bases with no gene match: 1. The DNA for the CDR3 is TGTGCCAGCAGCTTCCGGGGGGAAGAGACCCAGTACTTC. It specifies CASSFRGEETQYF.

This rearrangement joins TRBV9 to TRBJ2-1; 10 positions match TRBD2. Germline CDR1 reads SGDLS; CDR2 reads YYNGEE. V was clipped by 9 bases and J by 7 bases; unmatched bases: 7. This CDR3 has 13 residues. The CDR3 coding sequence is TGTGCCACCACGGCTAGCGGGAGAAATGAGCAGTTCTTC. Protein product: CATTASGRNEQFF.

About this clone: Lacking the conserved final phenylalanine or tryptophan, this CDR3 likely reflects a read error. The V and J genes are TRBV9 and TRBJ1-1; no clear D gene. Deletions cut 0 bases from V and 7 bases from J, with 16 bases between. Germline V gene data show CDR1 as SGDLS and CDR2 as YYNGEE. The CDR3 runs to 15 residues. CDR3 bases: TGTGCCAGCAGCGTAGCCCTCACTCCTGGAGGTGAAGCTTTCCTT. Its translation: CASSVALTPGGEAFL.

The CDR3 DNA is TGTGCCAGCACCGACAGGGACGCGAACACCGGGGAGCTGTTTTTT. Amino acid sequence: CASTDRDANTGELFF. The chain links TRBV9 to TRBJ2-2; TRBD1 agrees at 7 bases. Germline loops: CDR1 SGDLS, CDR2 YYNGEE. V lost 6 bases, J lost 0 bases, and 5 bases stayed unmatched. The CDR3 runs to 15 residues. The whole variable domain, filled in from reference TRBV9 and TRBJ2-2, reads DSGVTQTPKHLITATGQRVTLRCSPRSGDLSVYWYQQSLDQGLQFLIQYYNGEERAKGNILERFSAQQFPDLHSELNLSSLELGDSALYFCASTDRDANTGELFFGEGSRLTVL.

This rearrangement joins TRBV5-5 to TRBJ2-1, with TRBD2 matching 8 bases. Germline V gene lookup returns CDR1 SGHKS and CDR2 YYEKEE (reference sequence). The V segment lost 2 bases and the J segment 3 bases; nucleotides outside the gene matches: 4. CDR3 length: 15 amino acids. This chain's CDR3 is CASSFELADYNEQFF. CDR3 DNA: TGTGCCAGCAGCTTTGAACTAGCGGACTACAATGAGCAGTTCTTC.

The chain combines TRBV5-5 with TRBJ2-5; D is perhaps TRBD2 (5 bases). This CDR3 region has 14 residues. Trimming shortened V by 2 bases and J by 2 bases, and 10 bases separated the two germline ends. Germline CDR1 and CDR2: SGHKS and YYEKEE (reference sequence). CDR3: CASSLWRAQETQYF. CDR3 sequence (DNA): TGTGCCAGCAGCTTATGGCGGGCGCAAGAGACCCAGTACTTC. Based on the CDR3 plus reference TRBV5-5 and TRBJ2-5, the full variable domain is DAGVTQSPTHLIKTRGQQVTLRCSPISGHKSVSWYQQVLGQGPQFIFQYYEKEERGRGNFPDRFSARQFPNYSSELNVNALLLGDSALYLCASSLWRAQETQYFGPGTRLLVL.

This chain uses TRBV21-1 with TRBJ1-1. TRBV21-1 is an annotated pseudogene. The CDR3 extends over 13 amino acids. This CDR3 is CARPRVGTTEAFF. DNA for the CDR3: TGTGCCAGGCCAAGGGTAGGGACCACTGAAGCTTTCTTT.

This clone counts as medium-sized. The chain couples TRBV28 to TRBJ1-2, with D tentatively TRBD1 (5 bases). CDR3 length equals 12 residues. V gave up 2 bases and J gave up 8 bases, with 9 bases separating them. Germline CDR1 and CDR2: MDHEN and SYDVKM. The CDR3 DNA is TGTGCCAGCAGTTTACAGGGTTGGGGCTACACCTTC. Translating gives CASSLQGWGYTF.

This chain uses TRBV27 with TRBJ2-7; no definite D call. Germline assignment: CDR1 MNHEY and CDR2 SMNVEV (reference sequence). This CDR3 is built from 17 residues. The V and J ends lost 3 bases and 0 bases respectively, with 18 bases between them. Here the CDR3 DNA reads TGTGCCAGCAGTTTGAGCAGGAAAATTAAACTCTCCTACGAGCAGTACTTC. Its protein product is CASSLSRKIKLSYEQYF.

This chain uses TRBV7-9 with TRBJ2-5; no clear D gene. CDR3 length: 14 residues. The V gene's germline CDR1 is SEHNR and CDR2 FQNEAQ (reference sequence). The V end lost 5 bases, the J end lost 14 bases, and 24 bases lay between the germline ends. CDR3 DNA: TGTGCCAGCAGCGATCGCTCGCGGCTCCCGGTGGTCTACTTC. This sequence encodes CASSDRSRLPVVYF.

This clone rates as medium-sized. This chain connects TRBV7-6 to TRBJ1-6, with D possibly TRBD1 on 5 matching bases. The CDR3 spans 12 residues. The V and J ends lost 5 bases and 7 bases respectively, with 6 bases between them. Germline CDR1 and CDR2: SGHVS and FNYEAQ. The CDR3 spells CASSPGNSPLHF. The CDR3 DNA sequence: TGTGCCAGCAGCCCAGGGAATTCACCCCTCCACTTT.

Of note for this clone: At one end, the junction sequence differs from germline, possibly due to a read error. The CDR3: CASSQDARSNTIYF. CDR3 bases: TGCGCCAGCAGCCAAGACGCCCGTTCGAACACCATATATTTT. The V call is TRBV5-4, the J call TRBJ1-3; the D is unclear. This CDR3 comprises 14 residues. CDR1 SGHNT and CDR2 YYREEE come from the germline V gene (reference sequence).

The chain joins TRBV7-9 to TRBJ2-7; D is perhaps TRBD2 (6 bases). The CDR3 spans 14 residues. Germline V CDR1 and CDR2: SEHNR, FQNEAQ (reference sequence). V was trimmed by 5 bases and J by 2 bases, leaving 13 bases between them. The CDR3 reads CASSHTGTPYEQYF. The CDR3 DNA reads as TGTGCCAGCAGCCACACCGGGACTCCCTACGAGCAGTACTTC.

The chain links TRBV6-6 to TRBJ1-1; D gene ambiguous. Germline CDR1 MNHNY, CDR2 SVGAGI (reference sequence). V dropped 6 bases and J dropped 0 bases, with 11 bases sitting between them. The CDR3 is 14 amino acids. The CDR3 DNA sequence: TGTGCCAGCAGAGAGCATAGAATGAACACTGAAGCTTTCTTT. Translation: CASREHRMNTEAFF.

CDR3 loop: CASSLVGAVTHHYEQYF. The CDR3 DNA reads as TGTGCCAGCAGCTTGGTGGGGGCGGTGACCCACCACTACGAGCAGTACTTC. The chain is built from TRBV12-1 and TRBJ2-7; the table calls TRBD1, which could not be checked here. TRBV12-1 is assigned pseudogene status. The CDR3 runs to 17 residues.

J is TRBJ2-7 and V is TRBV5-4; 9 bases map to TRBD2. CDR3 length: 16 residues. Germline V gives CDR1 SGHNT, CDR2 YYREEE (reference sequence). The V segment lost 0 bases and the J segment 3 bases; nucleotides outside the gene matches: 7. The chain's CDR3 is CASSLGLAGLGYEQYF. The CDR3 DNA follows: TGTGCCAGCAGCTTGGGCCTAGCGGGATTAGGCTACGAGCAGTACTTC.

This clone has a handful of counts. The chain uses TRBV10-3 and TRBJ1-1, with D uncertain. The CDR3 is 17 amino acids. Germline CDR1 reads ENHRY; CDR2 reads SYGVKD. V lost 2 bases, J lost 0 bases, and 16 bases lay in between. The chain's CDR3 is CAISEVWVSLMNTEAFF. CDR3 DNA: TGTGCCATCAGTGAGGTATGGGTCAGCCTTATGAACACTGAAGCTTTCTTT.

The chain combines TRBV9 with TRBJ2-5; no firm D call. Germline values: CDR1 SGDLS, CDR2 YYNGEE. The CDR3 totals 12 residues. V gave up 0 bases and J gave up 5 bases, with 5 bases separating them. Here the CDR3 reads CASSVDLETQYF. The CDR3 DNA is TGTGCCAGCAGCGTAGACTTGGAGACCCAGTACTTC.

This clone has only a few counts. V gene TRBV4-3 combines with J gene TRBJ2-7; unclear D gene. Trimming stripped 0 bases from V and 2 bases from J, with 17 bases between. Germline CDR1 reads LGHNA; CDR2 reads YSLEER. This CDR3 spans 17 amino acids. This CDR3 reads CASSQEVYWTVTYEQYF. CDR3 sequence (DNA): TGCGCCAGCAGCCAAGAAGTCTACTGGACCGTGACCTACGAGCAGTACTTC.

The chain has TRBV6-1 and TRBJ2-3; 10 positions match TRBD2. This CDR3 has 15 residues. Germline-derived CDR1 and CDR2 are MNHNS and SASEGT. The V gene end was trimmed by 10 bases and the J gene end by 3 bases; junction bases not matched to a gene: 10. The DNA of the CDR3 is TGTGCCACAGAGTCGCGAGCGGGGGGGACAGATACGCAGTATTTT. Encoded protein: CATESRAGGTDTQYF.

The chain combines TRBV6-6 with TRBJ2-2, with D hard to call. Germline loops: CDR1 MNHNY, CDR2 SVGAGI (reference sequence). Trimming shortened V by 6 bases and J by 4 bases, and 9 bases separated the two germline ends. The CDR3 consists of 13 residues. CDR3 bases: TGTGCCAGCAGGCTCACAAGCACCGGGGAGCTGTTTTTT. Protein: CASRLTSTGELFF.

This sequence joins TRBV5-1 and TRBJ2-4; D is undetermined. The CDR3 runs 14 residues. CDR1 and CDR2 from the germline V gene are SGHRS and YFSETQ. V was pared by 4 bases and J by 1 base, with 9 bases between. The CDR3 reads CASSPLGAKNIQYF. The CDR3 DNA is TGCGCCAGCAGCCCCCTTGGGGCCAAAAACATTCAGTACTTC.

This clone was seen just once. The genes are TRBV6-1 and TRBJ2-7; D assignment may be TRBD1 or TRBD2 (5 bases each). This CDR3 region has 14 residues. CDR1 is MNHNS, CDR2 SASEGT, per germline. With 6 bases removed from V and 1 base from J, the gap between germline ends came to 13 bases. The CDR3 is CASRIGTVSYEQYF. In nucleotides, the CDR3 is TGTGCCAGCAGGATAGGGACGGTATCCTACGAGCAGTACTTC.

This chain uses TRBV18 with TRBJ2-7; D ambiguous. Germline V gene lookup returns CDR1 KGHSH and CDR2 LQKENI. Deletions cut 2 bases from V and 5 bases from J, with 13 bases between. The CDR3 is made up of 14 amino acids. The CDR3 DNA is TGTGCCAGCTCACCAGGGGTGGGGTACGACGAGCAGTACGTC. As protein: CASSPGVGYDEQYV.

This chain links TRBV10-2 with TRBJ2-7; D could derive from TRBD1 or TRBD2 (5 bases each). Germline CDR1 and CDR2: WSHSY and SAAADI. This CDR3 has 14 amino acids. Trimming left V 0 bases short and J 6 bases short, with 12 bases between. The CDR3 DNA reads as TGCGCCAGCAGTGAGTCGCTTCGGGGCGGCGAGCAGTACTTC. As protein: CASSESLRGGEQYF.

This clone was counted only a few times. The chain is built from TRBV6-5 and TRBJ2-2, with no clear D. Germline V lookup: CDR1 MNHEY, CDR2 SVGAGI. V gave up 5 bases and J gave up 10 bases, with 20 bases separating them. The CDR3 has 15 residues. CDR3 nucleotides: TGTGCCAGCAGTCGACGCCCGGGCGTGAGAACGGAGCTGTTTTTT. Amino acid sequence: CASSRRPGVRTELFF.

This chain connects TRBV5-1 to TRBJ2-3, with 8 bases that match TRBD2. V gave up 5 bases and J gave up 0 bases; unmatched junction bases: 11. This CDR3 spans 17 amino acids. Germline V CDR1 and CDR2: SGHRS, YFSETQ. The CDR3: CASRIRAPSGSTDTQYF. The CDR3 DNA sequence: TGCGCCAGCAGAATACGGGCCCCTAGCGGGAGCACAGATACGCAGTATTTT.

The chain combines TRBV14 with TRBJ1-2; D perhaps matches TRBD1 (6 bases). The V and J ends lost 1 base and 4 bases respectively, with 16 bases between them. Germline V gene data show CDR1 as SGHDN and CDR2 as FVKESK. The CDR3 has 16 amino acids. The CDR3 DNA follows: TGTGCCAGCAGCCAAGGGGGAACAGGGCTCTCCTATGGCTACACCTTC. Translation: CASSQGGTGLSYGYTF.

The J gene is TRBJ1-3, the V gene TRBV6-5, with D tentatively TRBD1 (5 bases). The length of the CDR3 is 15 residues. V was clipped by 4 bases and J by 0 bases, with 10 bases between them. Germline loops: CDR1 MNHEY, CDR2 SVGAGI. The DNA for the CDR3 is TGTGCCAGCAGTTGGGGGGGTAACTCTGGAAACACCATATATTTT. Translated: CASSWGGNSGNTIYF.

This chain connects TRBV7-9 to TRBJ2-7, with D possibly being TRBD2 (5 bases). CDR1 is SEHNR and CDR2 is FQNEAQ in the germline V gene (reference sequence). Trimming removed 3 bases at V and 2 bases at J, with 8 bases between. The CDR3 spans 13 residues. The CDR3 is CASSLRATYEQYF. CDR3 in DNA: TGTGCCAGCAGCTTGAGGGCGACCTACGAGCAGTACTTC.

This clone was counted between two and nine times. Here the CDR3 reads CASSPSGRRSNQPQHF. The CDR3 DNA is TGTGCCAGCAGCCCTTCGGGCAGAAGGAGCAATCAGCCCCAGCATTTT. The chain couples TRBV7-9 to TRBJ1-5; no clear D. The germline V gene has CDR1 SEHNR and CDR2 FQNEAQ (reference sequence). V was clipped by 5 bases and J by 1 base, with 15 bases between them. The CDR3 is 16 amino acids.